This note documents a single T cell receptor beta chain sequence. CDR3 length equals 19 residues. V lost 5 bases to trimming and J lost 2 bases; unmatched junction nucleotides: 15. The germline CDR1 and CDR2 sequences are SGHRS and YFSETQ. This record comes from a study of cytomegalovirus exposure and HLA in healthy donors. Study summary: Earlier, 100 million to 130 million unique TCR beta sequences were recovered from some 200 million T cells by an analysis.

Researchers ran the PCR with 60 Vbeta and 13 Jbeta primers. Only in-frame clones appear in the TCRdb table, and some are missing; sequencing was by immunoSEQ multiplex PCR. The table shows 70,000 to 90,000 clones, with about 79% occurring only once. This receptor was identified in a man between 65 and 85 years old in good health and CMV-seropositive. V and J are TRBV5-1 and TRBJ2-7, with 14 positions matching TRBD2. Sequenced input: PBMCs. The CDR3 is CASRTEPGLAGVATYEQYF. The CDR3 nucleotides are TGCGCCAGCAGAACCGAACCGGGACTAGCGGGAGTGGCGACCTACGAGCAGTACTTC.